A single T cell receptor (beta chain) is shown here with its context. The data are from a study of T cells in localized non-small cell lung cancer. This CDR3 region has 13 residues. Germline V gives CDR1 SQVTM, CDR2 ANQGSEA. The V and J ends lost 2 bases and 1 base respectively, with 3 bases between them. Only in-frame clones appear in the TCRdb table, and some are missing; sequencing was by immunoSEQ multiplex PCR. Of around 79,000 clones in the sample, over 70% are singletons; the top ten hold 15% to 20%. The chain couples TRBV29-1 to TRBJ2-6; no firm D call. Source: PBMCs, taken before any cancer treatment. The receptor's source is a man aged 40-75 years with stage II squamous cell lung carcinoma. The CDR3: CSVELSGANVLTF. Written as DNA, the CDR3 is TGCAGCGTTGAACTATCTGGGGCCAACGTCCTGACTTTC.